This is a list of T cell receptor beta chains from one sample in a study of T cell clonotyping in hematopoietic cell transplantation. Method: immunoSEQ multiplex PCR; TCRdb's copy keeps in-frame clones and lacks some. The sample has around 26,000 clones, approximately 81% seen once; the top ten hold about 1.8%. The sample in question was peripheral blood mononuclear cells, obtained before stem cell transplant. The receptors stem from a man aged 40-55 years with acute myeloid leukemia. Some clones in this sample may be carry-over from other donors' samples. The CDR3 runs from the conserved cysteine through the conserved F or W. The size of a clone is reported for some rows only, either as once, few or many, or as a class for expanded clones.

V gene	clone size	J gene	CDR3 protein
TRBV11-2	-	TRBJ2-1	CASSLEASGGTEQFF
TRBV10-3	-	TRBJ2-7	CAIRRDGTSYEQYF
TRBV4-1	-	TRBJ2-5	CASSQFHGAGAQETQYF
TRBV7-9	once	TRBJ1-4	CASSPRRPLTWGGGEKLFF
TRBV11-2	-	TRBJ1-6	CASSTAGTRNSPLHF
TRBV13	-	TRBJ2-7	CASSRTHESSYEQYF
TRBV5-1	-	TRBJ2-7	CASSTNLAGGPYEQYF
TRBV29-1	-	TRBJ2-5	CSVDKSQETQYF
TRBV7-2	few	TRBJ2-7	CASSYGLAGGSWYF
TRBV11-3	-	TRBJ2-3	CASSEGTSTDTQYF
TRBV10-1	once	TRBJ1-5	CASSELPAAVAFPQHF
TRBV6-8	-	TRBJ2-1	CASPRVSAYNEQFF
TRBV4-2	few	TRBJ1-5	CASSHPGTGGEPQHF
TRBV6-5	-	TRBJ1-1	CASSSKLAGMNTEAFF
TRBV5-4	-	TRBJ1-2	CASSLAGSRYYGYTF
TRBV19	few	TRBJ2-6	CASSAGYPSGANVLTF
TRBV4-1	-	TRBJ2-3	CASSHDKQGITQYF
TRBV4-3	-	TRBJ1-2	CASSYTREGNGYTF
TRBV10-3	-	TRBJ2-2	CAITQDRTNTGELFF
TRBV13	-	TRBJ1-1	CASSLGRRLNTEAFF
TRBV5-4	-	TRBJ2-1	CASSGTGAVSDEQFF
TRBV6-1	-	TRBJ2-2	CASRSMTGELFF
TRBV11-2	-	TRBJ1-1	CASSLSLNTEAFF
TRBV30	-	TRBJ1-6	CAWRFPYNSPLHF
TRBV20-1	-	TRBJ2-7	CSASKYEQYF
TRBV29-1	-	TRBJ2-2	CSATGSNTGELFF
TRBV6-6	-	TRBJ2-4	CASSEPGIQYF
TRBV4-3	-	TRBJ2-3	CASSQARTALLNTQYF
TRBV6-1	-	TRBJ2-5	CASSGPTSGRRETQYF
TRBV30	once	TRBJ2-1	CAWGGKGLAGAGEQFF
TRBV4-1	once	TRBJ1-3	CASSQDRRQGERFGSGNTIYF
TRBV28	-	TRBJ1-1	CASRTGAGTEAFF
TRBV27	-	TRBJ1-2	CASSFRANYGYTF
TRBV30	-	TRBJ1-6	CAWSVLGGGNSPLHF
TRBV29-1	-	TRBJ2-3	CSGGDYTDTQYF
TRBV13	-	TRBJ2-1	CASSLAGTSGNNEQFF
TRBV11-3	-	TRBJ2-7	CASSRDTSYEQYF
TRBV9	-	TRBJ2-7	CASSFGTVPSYEQYF
TRBV10-3	-	TRBJ1-1	CAETEGPNTEAFF
TRBV7-9	-	TRBJ2-7	CASRLTGEQQYF
TRBV6-6	-	TRBJ2-7	CASSFSGQYEQYF
TRBV10-3	-	TRBJ1-1	CATPNPLNTEAFF
TRBV6-1	-	TRBJ2-2	CASKTGTSDTGELFF
TRBV5-6	once	TRBJ1-2	CASSYGRDYGYTF
TRBV5-1	-	TRBJ1-3	CASRLNPGSGNTIYF
TRBV14	-	TRBJ2-7	CASSWTGETYEQYF
TRBV7-2	-	TRBJ2-3	CASSAGGTDTQYF
TRBV7-3	-	TRBJ2-1	CASSSSTSAGEQFF
TRBV4-2	-	TRBJ2-7	CASSQGSGDYEQYF
TRBV2	-	TRBJ1-1	CASSLLGGENTEAFF
TRBV28	-	TRBJ2-1	CASSIRSNEQFF
TRBV5-4	-	TRBJ1-3	CASSLAGGGNTIYF
TRBV19	few	TRBJ1-5	CASSPGDRGQGQPQHF
TRBV4-2	-	TRBJ2-7	CASSQPGVPSSQYF
TRBV5-1	-	TRBJ1-6	CASSSRQGDESPLHF
TRBV11-1	-	TRBJ2-7	CASGTGTGTKQYF
TRBV11-3	-	TRBJ1-2	CASSLQQGYGYTF
TRBV6-5	-	TRBJ2-5	CASRGSQETQYF